The 20 T cell receptor beta chains in this list originate from one sample, sequenced in a study of brain T cells in children with intractable seizures. The time point here: blood from clinic visit 5 months post-surgery; TSC patient then seizure free. This table comes from immunoSEQ multiplex PCR, and its TCRdb copy is limited to in-frame clones, with some not included. The repertoire holds approximately 330,000 clones, with about 94% as singletons. Source: peripheral blood, taken less than 6 months after surgery. The receptor source for this set is a boy younger than two with tuberous sclerosis and intractable seizures.

The rearrangement uses TRBV10-2 and TRBJ2-3, with D unclear. Trimming removed 6 bases at V and 2 bases at J, with 27 bases between. Looked up from germline, CDR1 is WSHSY and CDR2 is SAAADI. The CDR3 sequence is 19 residues long. The CDR3 bases are TGCGCCAGCAGCACCCCGGTCGTGCCTAGACAAACGAACACAGATACGCAGTATTTT. Protein sequence: CASSTPVVPRQTNTDTQYF.

The genes are TRBV19 and TRBJ1-4; D remains ambiguous. CDR3 length equals 15 residues. Germline V gene lookup returns CDR1 LNHDA and CDR2 SQIVND (reference sequence). Deletions cut 11 bases from V and 5 bases from J, with 21 bases between. The CDR3 DNA follows: TGTGCCTCCCGATCGTTGAACAGTCGGAATGAAAAACTGTTTTTT. This sequence encodes CASRSLNSRNEKLFF. Full variable domain (outside the CDR3, taken from reference TRBV19 and TRBJ1-4): DGGITQSPKYLFRKEGQNVTLSCEQNLNHDAMYWYRQDPGQGLRLIYYSQIVNDFQKGDIAEGYSVSREKKESFPLTVTSAQKNPTAFYLCASRSLNSRNEKLFFGSGTQLSVL.

This chain joins TRBV5-1 and TRBJ2-6, with TRBD1 matching 8 bases. Germline CDR1 is SGHRS and CDR2 is YFSETQ. Trimming took 3 bases from V and 4 from J; bases not matched to a gene: 9. The CDR3 has 17 amino acids. The CDR3 DNA is TGCGCCAGCAGCTGGGGACAGGATTCTTCCGGGGCCAACGTCCTGACTTTC. It yields the protein CASSWGQDSSGANVLTF. The full variable domain, completed using reference TRBV5-1 and TRBJ2-6, is KAGVTQTPRYLIKTRGQQVTLSCSPISGHRSVSWYQQTPGQGLQFLFEYFSETQRNKGNFPGRFSGRQFSNSRSEMNVSTLELGDSALYLCASSWGQDSSGANVLTFGAGSRLTVL.

The chain joins TRBV9 to TRBJ2-7; D is possibly TRBD1 (5 bases). The CDR3 runs to 14 residues. V lost 0 bases and J lost 2, with 9 bases in between. From germline, CDR1 is SGDLS and CDR2 YYNGEE. The DNA of the CDR3 is TGTGCCAGCAGCGTAGACCAGGGCGCCTACGAGCAGTACTTC. Protein product: CASSVDQGAYEQYF.

The chain employs TRBV7-3 and TRBJ2-5; 8 bases match TRBD2. This CDR3 contains 14 residues. Looked up from germline, CDR1 is SGHTA and CDR2 is FQGTGA. Unmatched junction bases numbered 7, after V lost 5 bases and J lost 5 bases. The CDR3 sequence is CASSTGGPWETQYF. CDR3 in DNA: TGTGCCAGCAGCACGGGGGGGCCCTGGGAGACCCAGTACTTC.

V gene TRBV9 combines with J gene TRBJ2-7; weak D call: TRBD1 (5 bases). Trimming stripped 0 bases from V and 7 bases from J, with 17 bases between. CDR1 SGDLS and CDR2 YYNGEE come from the germline V gene. CDR3 length: 15 amino acids. The CDR3 here is CASSVEVGLSEEQYF. The DNA of the CDR3 is TGTGCCAGCAGCGTAGAGGTGGGGCTGAGTGAGGAGCAGTACTTC.

The CDR3 loop reads CATGLAGDTDEQFF. CDR3 nucleotides: TGTGCCACCGGACTAGCGGGAGATACGGATGAGCAGTTCTTC. The chain carries TRBV19 and TRBJ2-1, with 13 bases that match TRBD2. The ends lost 10 bases at V and 8 bases at J; junction bases unmatched: 8. The V gene's germline CDR1 is LNHDA and CDR2 SQIVND (reference sequence). This CDR3 comprises 14 residues.

The chain links TRBV19 to TRBJ2-6; a weak D match, TRBD2 (5 bases). The germline gives CDR1 LNHDA, CDR2 SQIVND (reference sequence). The V gene lost 2 bases and the J gene lost 2 bases, with 7 bases spanning the gap. This CDR3 region has 15 residues. CDR3 in DNA: TGTGCCAGTAGTATACTGACTACTGGGGCCAACGTCCTGACTTTC. This codes for CASSILTTGANVLTF.

The V and J genes are TRBV5-1 and TRBJ2-5; D not resolved. Trimming took off 3 bases at V and 2 bases at J, with 26 bases between the two ends. Germline-derived CDR1 and CDR2 are SGHRS and YFSETQ. The CDR3 covers 19 residues. The CDR3 sequence is CASSWPENRHNILQETQYF. The DNA for the CDR3 is TGCGCCAGCAGCTGGCCCGAAAACCGCCACAATATCCTTCAAGAGACCCAGTACTTC.

The V and J genes are TRBV11-2 and TRBJ2-5; D is undetermined. The CDR3 is made up of 14 amino acids. Germline CDR1 and CDR2: SGHAT and FQNNGV. Trimming stripped 5 bases from V and 1 base from J, with 11 bases between. In DNA form, the CDR3 reads TGTGCCAGCAGCGTACTCGGAAGCCAAGAGACCCAGTACTTC. Translation gives CASSVLGSQETQYF.

The rearrangement links TRBV5-4 to TRBJ2-5, with D maybe TRBD2 (6 bases). Trimming shortened V by 0 bases and J by 1 base, and 10 bases separated the two germline ends. CDR3 length: 15 residues. The V gene's germline CDR1 is SGHNT and CDR2 YYREEE (reference sequence). DNA of the CDR3: TGTGCCAGCAGCTTGGCGGGAGCCGTCCAAGAGACCCAGTACTTC. As protein: CASSLAGAVQETQYF.

The V call is TRBV3-1 (or the pseudogene TRBV3-2), the J call TRBJ2-1; D is possibly TRBD2 (6 bases). The CDR3 has 14 amino acids. Germline assignment: CDR1 LGHDT and CDR2 YNNKEL (reference sequence). V was trimmed by 0 bases and J by 9 bases, leaving 12 bases between them. The CDR3 is CASSQDPGVGEQFF. The CDR3 nucleotides are TGTGCCAGCAGCCAAGATCCGGGAGTGGGTGAGCAGTTCTTC.

This chain connects TRBV19 to TRBJ2-7; D remains ambiguous. Germline assignment: CDR1 LNHDA and CDR2 SQIVND (reference sequence). This CDR3 is built from 11 residues. Trimming pared 6 bases from V and 4 bases from J, leaving 7 bases between. The CDR3 nucleotides are TGTGCCAGTAGCACAGAGTACGAGCAGTACTTC. Translated: CASSTEYEQYF.

The rearrangement links TRBV24-1 to TRBJ2-5, with 8 bases lining up with TRBD1. This CDR3 is built from 13 residues. CDR1 KGHDR and CDR2 SFDVKD come from the germline V gene. V was clipped by 7 bases and J by 5 bases; unmatched bases: 5. Here the CDR3 reads CATSRTGQETQYF. The CDR3 DNA reads as TGTGCCACCAGCCGGACAGGGCAGGAGACCCAGTACTTC.

The chain couples TRBV6-5 to TRBJ1-3; D possibly corresponds to TRBD1 (6 bases). V lost 7 bases and J lost 2, with 12 bases in between. CDR1 MNHEY and CDR2 SVGAGI come from the germline V gene. The CDR3 length is 14 residues. The CDR3 sequence is CASIDRLAGNTIYF. The CDR3 region has the DNA TGTGCCAGCATCGACAGGTTAGCTGGAAACACCATATATTTT.

This clone was seen only a few times. The chain is built from TRBV19 and TRBJ1-1; D may be TRBD1 (5 bases). CDR3 length: 19 residues. Germline assignment: CDR1 LNHDA and CDR2 SQIVND (reference sequence). Trimming removed 3 bases from V and 0 bases from J, with 23 bases in between. In nucleotides, the CDR3 is TGTGCCAGTAGTATTAGATCATCGAGACTCAGGGATCTGAACACTGAAGCTTTCTTT. It translates to CASSIRSSRLRDLNTEAFF. The full variable domain, completed using reference TRBV19 and TRBJ1-1, is DGGITQSPKYLFRKEGQNVTLSCEQNLNHDAMYWYRQDPGQGLRLIYYSQIVNDFQKGDIAEGYSVSREKKESFPLTVTSAQKNPTAFYLCASSIRSSRLRDLNTEAFFGQGTRLTVV.

The chain employs TRBV29-1 and TRBJ1-1; the match to TRBD1 covers 7 bases. This CDR3 region has 13 residues. The germline V gene encodes CDR1 SQVTM and CDR2 ANQGSEA. V gave up 1 base and J gave up 6 bases; unmatched junction bases: 5. The CDR3, as DNA: TGCAGCGTTGAAGCCCGCAGGGGGGCTGAAGCTTTCTTT. It is translated as CSVEARRGAEAFF.

The CDR3 DNA follows: TGCAGCGTTGTGGAGTGGGGCACTGAAGCTTTCTTT. Translating it yields CSVVEWGTEAFF. The V and J genes are TRBV29-1 and TRBJ1-1; D gene uncertain. Trimming left V 4 bases short and J 4 bases short, with 10 bases between. The CDR3 runs 12 residues. The germline CDR1 and CDR2 sequences are SQVTM and ANQGSEA.

The V and J genes are TRBV9 and TRBJ1-2, with 9 nucleotides matching TRBD1. Germline CDR1 is SGDLS and CDR2 is YYNGEE. The CDR3 is 17 amino acids. The junction had 12 bases not matched to a gene; V was cut back by 2 bases and J by 4 bases. The CDR3 region has the DNA TGTGCCAGCAGCGTTCGCCGGGACAGGGAAAGGAGCTATGGCTACACCTTC. This codes for CASSVRRDRERSYGYTF.

The gene calls are TRBV27 and TRBJ2-3, with TRBD2 matching 13 bases. CDR3 length: 16 amino acids. After removal of 0 bases from V and 7 bases from J, the junction contained 4 bases not matched to a gene. Looked up from germline, CDR1 is MNHEY and CDR2 is SMNVEV (reference sequence). The CDR3 sequence: CASSLSLTSGRNTQYF. The CDR3 DNA follows: TGTGCCAGCAGTTTATCTTTGACTAGCGGGAGGAATACGCAGTATTTT.